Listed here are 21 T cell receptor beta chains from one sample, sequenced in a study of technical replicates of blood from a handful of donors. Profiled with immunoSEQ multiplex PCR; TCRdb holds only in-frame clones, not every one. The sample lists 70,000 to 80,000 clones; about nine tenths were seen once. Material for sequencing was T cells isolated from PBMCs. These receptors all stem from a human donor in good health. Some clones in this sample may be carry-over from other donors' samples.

CDR3 loop: CASSPPWDRGRETQYF. The CDR3 DNA reads as TGTGCCAGCTCACCACCGTGGGACAGGGGGCGAGAGACCCAGTACTTC. V usage is TRBV18 and J usage is TRBJ2-5; 12 bases match TRBD1. The CDR3 runs 16 residues. Per the germline V gene, CDR1 is KGHSH and CDR2 is LQKENI. The V and J ends lost 0 bases and 4 bases, in that order; junction bases with no gene match: 3.

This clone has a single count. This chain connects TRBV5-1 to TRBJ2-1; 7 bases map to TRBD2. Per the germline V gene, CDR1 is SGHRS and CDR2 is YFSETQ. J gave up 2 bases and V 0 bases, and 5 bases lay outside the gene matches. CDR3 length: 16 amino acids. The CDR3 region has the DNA TGCGCCAGCAGCTTGGAGACTAGCCCCACCTACAATGAGCAGTTCTTC. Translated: CASSLETSPTYNEQFF.

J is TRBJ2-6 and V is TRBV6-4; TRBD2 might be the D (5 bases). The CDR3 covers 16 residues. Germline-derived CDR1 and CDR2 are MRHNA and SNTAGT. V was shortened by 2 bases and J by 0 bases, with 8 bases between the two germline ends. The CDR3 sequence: CASSDRESSGANVLTF. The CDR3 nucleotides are TGTGCCAGCAGTGACAGGGAGAGCTCTGGGGCCAACGTCCTGACTTTC.

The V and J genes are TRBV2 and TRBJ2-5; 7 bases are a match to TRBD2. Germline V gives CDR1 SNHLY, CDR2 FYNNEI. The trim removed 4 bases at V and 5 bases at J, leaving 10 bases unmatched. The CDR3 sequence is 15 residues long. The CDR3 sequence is CASSASGDSGETQYF. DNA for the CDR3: TGTGCCAGCAGTGCTAGCGGTGATTCTGGGGAGACCCAGTACTTC.

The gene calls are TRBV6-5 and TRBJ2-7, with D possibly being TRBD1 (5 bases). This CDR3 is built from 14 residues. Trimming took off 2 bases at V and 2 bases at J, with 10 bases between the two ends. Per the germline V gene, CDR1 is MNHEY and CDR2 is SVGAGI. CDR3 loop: CASSYGHAPYEQYF. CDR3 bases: TGTGCCAGCAGTTACGGACACGCTCCCTACGAGCAGTACTTC.

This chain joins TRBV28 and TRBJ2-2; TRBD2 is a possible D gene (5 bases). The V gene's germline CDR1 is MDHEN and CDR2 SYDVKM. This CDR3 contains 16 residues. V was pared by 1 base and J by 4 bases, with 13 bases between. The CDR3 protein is CASSLYVGVSTGELFF. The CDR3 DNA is TGTGCCAGCAGTTTATACGTGGGAGTTAGCACCGGGGAGCTGTTTTTT.

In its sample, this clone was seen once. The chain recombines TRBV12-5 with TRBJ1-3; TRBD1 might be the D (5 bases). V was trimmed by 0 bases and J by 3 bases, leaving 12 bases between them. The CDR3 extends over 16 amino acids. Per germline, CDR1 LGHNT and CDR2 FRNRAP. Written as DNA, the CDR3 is TGTGCTAGTGGTTTGGTAACGGGGGTCGGTGGAAACACCATATATTTT. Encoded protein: CASGLVTGVGGNTIYF.

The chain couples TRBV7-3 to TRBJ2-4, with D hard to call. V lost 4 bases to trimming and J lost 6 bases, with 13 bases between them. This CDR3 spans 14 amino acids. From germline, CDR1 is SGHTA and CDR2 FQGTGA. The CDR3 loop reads CASSYEEEPNIQYF. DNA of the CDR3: TGTGCCAGCAGCTACGAGGAAGAACCAAACATTCAGTACTTC.

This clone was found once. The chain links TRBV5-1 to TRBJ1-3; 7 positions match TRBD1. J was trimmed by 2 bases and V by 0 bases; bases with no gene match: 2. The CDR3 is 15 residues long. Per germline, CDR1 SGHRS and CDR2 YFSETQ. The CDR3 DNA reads TGCGCCAGCAGCTTGGGACAGGGTACTGGAAACACCATATATTTT. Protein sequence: CASSLGQGTGNTIYF.

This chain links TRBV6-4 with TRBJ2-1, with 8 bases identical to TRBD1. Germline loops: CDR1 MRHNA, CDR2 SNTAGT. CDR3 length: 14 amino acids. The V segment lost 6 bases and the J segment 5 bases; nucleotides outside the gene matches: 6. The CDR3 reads CASSSDRAHNEQFF. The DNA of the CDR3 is TGTGCCAGCAGCTCGGACAGGGCCCACAATGAGCAGTTCTTC.

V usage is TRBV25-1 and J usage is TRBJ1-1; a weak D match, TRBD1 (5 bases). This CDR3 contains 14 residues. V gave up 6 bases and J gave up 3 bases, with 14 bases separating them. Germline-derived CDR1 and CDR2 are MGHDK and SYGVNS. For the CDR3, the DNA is TGTGCCAGCAGGAGCCCCGACAGCTACACTGAAGCTTTCTTT. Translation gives CASRSPDSYTEAFF. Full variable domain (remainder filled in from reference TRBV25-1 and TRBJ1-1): EADIYQTPRYLVIGTGKKITLECSQTMGHDKMYWYQQDPGMELHLIHYSYGVNSTEKGDLSSESTVSRIRTEHFPLTLESARPSHTSQYLCASRSPDSYTEAFFGQGTRLTVV.

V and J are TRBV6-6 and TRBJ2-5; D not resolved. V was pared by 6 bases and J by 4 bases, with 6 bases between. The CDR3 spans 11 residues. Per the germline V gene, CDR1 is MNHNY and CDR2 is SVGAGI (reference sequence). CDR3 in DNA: TGTGCCAGCAGGGTACTAGAGACCCAGTACTTC. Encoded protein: CASRVLETQYF.

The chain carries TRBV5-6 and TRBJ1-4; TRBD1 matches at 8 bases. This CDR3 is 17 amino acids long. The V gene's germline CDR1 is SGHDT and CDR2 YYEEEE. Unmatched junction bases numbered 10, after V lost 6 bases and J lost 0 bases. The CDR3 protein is CASNIQGALATNEKLFF. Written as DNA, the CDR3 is TGTGCCAGCAACATCCAGGGGGCACTGGCAACTAATGAAAAACTGTTTTTT.

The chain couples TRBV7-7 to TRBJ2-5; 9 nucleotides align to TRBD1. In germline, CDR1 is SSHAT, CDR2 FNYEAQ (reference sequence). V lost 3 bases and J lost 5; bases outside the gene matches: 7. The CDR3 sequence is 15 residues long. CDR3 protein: CASSFVTGGAETQYF. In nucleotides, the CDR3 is TGTGCCAGCAGCTTCGTCACAGGGGGCGCGGAGACCCAGTACTTC.

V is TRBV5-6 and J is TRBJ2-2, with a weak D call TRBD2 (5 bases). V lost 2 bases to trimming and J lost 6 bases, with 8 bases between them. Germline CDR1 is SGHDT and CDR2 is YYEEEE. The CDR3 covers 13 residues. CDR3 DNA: TGTGCCAGCAGCTTTGTGGACTCCGGGGAGCTGTTTTTT. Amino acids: CASSFVDSGELFF.

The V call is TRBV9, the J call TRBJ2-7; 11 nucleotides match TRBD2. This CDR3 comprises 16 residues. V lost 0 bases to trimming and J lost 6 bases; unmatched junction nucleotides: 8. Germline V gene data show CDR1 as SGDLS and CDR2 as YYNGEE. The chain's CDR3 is CASSVEGLAGGGEQYF. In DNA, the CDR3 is TGTGCCAGCAGCGTAGAAGGACTAGCGGGTGGAGGCGAGCAGTACTTC. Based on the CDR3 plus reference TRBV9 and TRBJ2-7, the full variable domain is DSGVTQTPKHLITATGQRVTLRCSPRSGDLSVYWYQQSLDQGLQFLIQYYNGEERAKGNILERFSAQQFPDLHSELNLSSLELGDSALYFCASSVEGLAGGGEQYFGPGTRLTVT.

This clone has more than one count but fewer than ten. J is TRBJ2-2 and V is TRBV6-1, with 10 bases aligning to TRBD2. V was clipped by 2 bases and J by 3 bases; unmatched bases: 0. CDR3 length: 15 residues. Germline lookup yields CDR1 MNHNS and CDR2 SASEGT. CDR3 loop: CASSELAGDTGELFF. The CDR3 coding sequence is TGTGCCAGCAGTGAACTAGCGGGAGACACCGGGGAGCTGTTTTTT.

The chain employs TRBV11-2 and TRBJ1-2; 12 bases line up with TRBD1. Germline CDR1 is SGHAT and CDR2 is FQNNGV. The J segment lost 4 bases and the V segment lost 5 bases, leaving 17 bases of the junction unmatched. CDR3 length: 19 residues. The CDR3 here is CASSPIPRRGQGAAYGYTF. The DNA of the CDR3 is TGTGCCAGCAGCCCTATCCCCCGTCGGGGACAGGGGGCGGCCTATGGCTACACCTTC.

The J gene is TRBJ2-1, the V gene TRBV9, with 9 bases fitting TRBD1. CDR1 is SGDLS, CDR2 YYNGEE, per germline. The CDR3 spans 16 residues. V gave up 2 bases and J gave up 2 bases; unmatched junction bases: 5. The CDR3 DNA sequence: TGTGCCAGCAGCGTTTCCCGACAGGGGGCCTACAATGAGCAGTTCTTC. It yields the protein CASSVSRQGAYNEQFF.

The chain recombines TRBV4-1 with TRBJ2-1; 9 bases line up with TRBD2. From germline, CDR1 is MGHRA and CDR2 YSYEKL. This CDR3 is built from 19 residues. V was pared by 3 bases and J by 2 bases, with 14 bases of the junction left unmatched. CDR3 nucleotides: TGCGCCAGCAGCCACGACCTAGCGGGAAGAGGGGTGACCTACAATGAGCAGTTCTTC. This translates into CASSHDLAGRGVTYNEQFF.

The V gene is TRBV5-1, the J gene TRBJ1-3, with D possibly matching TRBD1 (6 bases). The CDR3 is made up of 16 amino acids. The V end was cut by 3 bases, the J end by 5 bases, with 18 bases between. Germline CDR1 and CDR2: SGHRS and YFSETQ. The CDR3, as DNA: TGCGCCAGCAGCTCGTACAGGGAACATAAAAGAAACACCATATATTTT. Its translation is CASSSYREHKRNTIYF.